Presented here are 26 T cell receptor beta chains from one specimen sequenced in a study of blood T cell repertoires in COVID-19. Sequencing used immunoSEQ multiplex PCR; TCRdb keeps in-frame clones, though not all of them. The table includes fewer than 250,000 clones, roughly four fifths detected once. The material sequenced was peripheral blood. All receptors come from a woman aged 40 to 50 with active or convalescent COVID-19.

The chain recombines TRBV28 with TRBJ2-7; D remains unclear. With 0 bases removed from V and 7 bases from J, the gap between germline ends came to 10 bases. The CDR3 spans 13 residues. Germline values: CDR1 MDHEN, CDR2 SYDVKM. CDR3 coding DNA: TGTGCCAGCAGTTTATGGCTTACTACGGAGCAGTACTTC. Protein product: CASSLWLTTEQYF.

J is TRBJ1-4 and V is TRBV28; D perhaps matches TRBD1 (5 bases). The CDR3 runs to 15 residues. V lost 8 bases to trimming and J lost 8 bases, with 21 bases between them. Germline lookup yields CDR1 MDHEN and CDR2 SYDVKM. CDR3 loop: CASEQPGGGGEKLFF. In nucleotides, the CDR3 is TGTGCCAGCGAGCAACCCGGGGGAGGTGGGGAAAAACTGTTTTTT. Full variable domain (outside the CDR3, taken from reference TRBV28 and TRBJ1-4): DVKVTQSSRYLVKRTGEKVFLECVQDMDHENMFWYRQDPGLGLRLIYFSYDVKMKEKGDIPEGYSVSREKKERFSLILESASTNQTSMYLCASEQPGGGGEKLFFGSGTQLSVL.

The chain carries TRBV19 and TRBJ1-4, with D hard to call. The V end was cut by 4 bases, the J end by 8 bases, with 11 bases between. The CDR3 runs 13 residues. From germline, CDR1 is LNHDA and CDR2 SQIVND (reference sequence). The chain's CDR3 is CASSRILSEKLFF. CDR3 DNA: TGTGCCAGTAGTAGGATACTAAGCGAAAAACTGTTTTTT.

This clone was counted many times. The chain carries TRBV30 and TRBJ1-2, with 10 bases that match TRBD1. The CDR3 totals 12 residues. V trimming: 7 bases; J trimming: 12 bases; junction bases outside the gene matches: 11. Germline CDR1 is GTSNPN and CDR2 is SVGIG (reference sequence). The CDR3 loop is CALIPGQGMDTF. In DNA, the CDR3 is TGTGCCTTGATCCCGGGACAGGGGATGGACACCTTC.

The chain combines TRBV9 with TRBJ2-2, with 8 bases aligning to TRBD2. CDR1 and CDR2 from the germline V gene are SGDLS and YYNGEE. V shed 4 bases, J shed 7 bases, and the junction held 9 bases outside the gene matches. This CDR3 is 15 amino acids long. The CDR3 bases are TGTGCCAGCAGCACAAGCGGGAGAATGGACGGGGAGCTGTTTTTT. It yields the protein CASSTSGRMDGELFF.

The V and J genes are TRBV27 and TRBJ2-6; a weak D match, TRBD2 (6 bases). CDR3 length equals 16 residues. V lost 5 bases and J 3 bases, leaving 14 bases between the germline ends. CDR1 is MNHEY and CDR2 is SMNVEV in the germline V gene (reference sequence). The CDR3 coding sequence is TGTGCCAGCAGTCGGACTACAGTGGATGGGGCCAACGTCCTGACTTTC. Protein sequence: CASSRTTVDGANVLTF.

V gene TRBV29-1 combines with J gene TRBJ2-5; 7 bases align to TRBD1. J lost 2 bases, V lost 4 bases, and 7 bases had no gene match. Germline V gene sequence: CDR1 SQVTM, CDR2 ANQGSEA. The CDR3 is made up of 14 amino acids. Here the CDR3 DNA reads TGCAGCGTTGGGCAGGCAGGGGGACAAGAGACCCAGTACTTC. It encodes CSVGQAGGQETQYF.

The genes are TRBV20-1 and TRBJ1-2, with TRBD1 as a possible D gene (5 bases). Trimming pared 3 bases from V and 4 bases from J, leaving 18 bases between. The germline CDR1 and CDR2 sequences are DFQATT and SNEGSKA (reference sequence). The CDR3 has 15 amino acids. CDR3 protein: CSASQSSSGGYGYTF. The CDR3 DNA reads TGCAGTGCTAGTCAATCTAGCTCGGGGGGCTATGGCTACACCTTC.

V is TRBV24-1 and J is TRBJ2-7, with TRBD1 matching 11 bases. Germline V gene sequence: CDR1 KGHDR, CDR2 SFDVKD. The CDR3 spans 15 residues. V lost 4 bases and J lost 4; bases outside the gene matches: 5. For the CDR3, the DNA is TGTGCCACCAGTGAACCAGGGACAGGGGGATACGAGCAGTACTTC. Its protein product is CATSEPGTGGYEQYF.

This clone was recorded once. V usage is TRBV24-1 and J usage is TRBJ2-2, with D tentatively TRBD1 (5 bases). With 3 bases removed from V and 6 bases from J, the gap between germline ends came to 16 bases. Germline values: CDR1 KGHDR, CDR2 SFDVKD. The CDR3 spans 16 residues. The CDR3 coding sequence is TGTGCCACCAGTGATGAGGAAGGGGCTGAGTCCGGGGAGCTGTTTTTT. This codes for CATSDEEGAESGELFF.

The table lists this clone with a count of one. The rearrangement joins TRBV18 to TRBJ2-1; D is undetermined. Per the germline V gene, CDR1 is KGHSH and CDR2 is LQKENI. The CDR3 length is 15 residues. V lost 3 bases and J 3 bases, leaving 12 bases between the germline ends. The CDR3 nucleotides read TGTGCCAGCTCACCGTTAGCCGCGGACTACAATGAGCAGTTCTTC. Its protein product is CASSPLAADYNEQFF.

The V and J genes are TRBV10-1 and TRBJ2-1; 7 positions match TRBD1. This CDR3 region has 15 residues. The V and J ends lost 6 bases and 6 bases, in that order; junction bases with no gene match: 11. Germline loops: CDR1 WNHNN, CDR2 SYGVQD (reference sequence). CDR3 nucleotides: TGCGCCAGCAGCGACAGGGCCCCAGGAGGCAATGAGCAGTTCTTC. Encoded protein: CASSDRAPGGNEQFF.

This clone was counted between two and nine times. V is TRBV2 and J is TRBJ2-5; 13 positions match TRBD2. This CDR3 comprises 15 residues. Germline loops: CDR1 SNHLY, CDR2 FYNNEI. The V segment lost 8 bases and the J segment 5 bases; nucleotides outside the gene matches: 8. The CDR3 DNA reads TGTGCCAGCTTCAGACTAGCGGGAGGCGGTGAGACCCAGTACTTC. Protein: CASFRLAGGGETQYF.

This chain joins TRBV27 and TRBJ1-4, with D unresolved. The length of the CDR3 is 18 residues. CDR1 and CDR2 (germline): MNHEY, SMNVEV (reference sequence). The ends were cut back, 0 bases at V and 0 bases at J, with 14 bases in the middle. The CDR3 is CASSLSRAGRATNEKLFF. CDR3 DNA sequence: TGTGCCAGCAGTTTATCGAGGGCGGGCCGTGCAACTAATGAAAAACTGTTTTTT.

The chain combines TRBV6-5 with TRBJ1-5; 8 bases fit TRBD1. This CDR3 has 13 amino acids. V shed 6 bases and J 2 bases; nucleotides not matched to a gene: 0. Germline assignment: CDR1 MNHEY and CDR2 SVGAGI. CDR3 loop: CASRTGGNQPQHF. CDR3 DNA sequence: TGTGCCAGCAGGACAGGGGGCAATCAGCCCCAGCATTTT.

The chain links TRBV30 to TRBJ1-1; 7 nucleotides line up with TRBD1. Germline lookup yields CDR1 GTSNPN and CDR2 SVGIG (reference sequence). V dropped 4 bases and J dropped 6; count of bases not matched to a gene: 11. The CDR3 contains 14 residues. In nucleotides, the CDR3 is TGTGCCTGGAACAGGGGCGCGGCGTTGCCTGAAGCTTTCTTT. Translation: CAWNRGAALPEAFF.

Concerning this clone: The same CDR3 is also encoded by other DNA sequences in this sample. The rearrangement links TRBV3-1 (or the pseudogene TRBV3-2) to TRBJ2-2; 9 bases map to TRBD2. CDR3 length: 15 amino acids. Looked up from germline, CDR1 is LGHDT and CDR2 is YNNKEL (reference sequence). Trimming took 3 bases from V and 1 from J; bases not matched to a gene: 0. Here the CDR3 reads CASSQRGGNTGELFF. The CDR3 DNA sequence: TGTGCCAGCAGCCAGCGGGGGGGGAACACCGGGGAGCTGTTTTTT.

This clone was counted once. The rearrangement joins TRBV29-1 to TRBJ1-1; TRBD1 agrees at 9 bases. Germline-derived CDR1 and CDR2 are SQVTM and ANQGSEA. The CDR3 covers 15 residues. Unmatched junction bases numbered 7, after V lost 3 bases and J lost 2 bases. The CDR3 protein is CSVDPAQGANTEAFF. The CDR3, as DNA: TGCAGCGTTGATCCTGCACAGGGGGCCAACACTGAAGCTTTCTTT.

CDR3 amino acids: CASRGGQGRSGANVLTF. The CDR3 DNA sequence: TGTGCCAGCAGAGGGGGACAGGGGCGCTCTGGGGCCAACGTCCTGACTTTC. The chain employs TRBV2 and TRBJ2-6; 10 bases align to TRBD1. The germline CDR1 and CDR2 sequences are SNHLY and FYNNEI. V gave up 6 bases and J gave up 0 bases; unmatched junction bases: 5. This CDR3 comprises 17 residues.

The gene calls are TRBV11-3 and TRBJ2-2; no definite D call. Germline values: CDR1 SGHNT, CDR2 YENEEA. The CDR3 spans 15 residues. The ends were cut back, 4 bases at V and 6 bases at J, with 15 bases in the middle. The CDR3 coding sequence is TGTGCCAGCAGCTCGGCGTTTCGAGGTGCCGGGGAGCTGTTTTTT. Its protein product is CASSSAFRGAGELFF.

This sequence joins TRBV30 and TRBJ1-2, with 7 bases identical to TRBD1. CDR1 and CDR2 from the germline V gene are GTSNPN and SVGIG (reference sequence). This CDR3 spans 13 amino acids. Trimming took 2 bases from V and 4 from J; bases not matched to a gene: 4. CDR3 nucleotide sequence: TGTGCCTGGAGTCCACAGGGGTTCTATGGCTACACCTTC. Its translation: CAWSPQGFYGYTF.

J is TRBJ2-3 and V is TRBV2; TRBD1 might be the D (5 bases). The germline CDR1 and CDR2 sequences are SNHLY and FYNNEI. Trimming removed 8 bases at V and 1 base at J, with 13 bases between. The CDR3 is 14 amino acids. The CDR3 coding sequence is TGTGCCAGCGTGCAGGGCTCGGGCACAGATACGCAGTATTTT. Its translation: CASVQGSGTDTQYF.

The chain combines TRBV18 with TRBJ1-4; tentatively, D is TRBD1 (5 bases). The CDR3 has 16 residues. The germline CDR1 and CDR2 sequences are KGHSH and LQKENI. Trimming removed 6 bases from V and 0 bases from J, with 14 bases in between. CDR3 nucleotide sequence: TGTGCCAGCTCCAACAGGAGGGGAGCAACTAATGAAAAACTGTTTTTT. Protein sequence: CASSNRRGATNEKLFF.

The V gene is TRBV6-6, the J gene TRBJ1-5; TRBD1 might be the D (6 bases). This CDR3 is 15 amino acids long. The germline V gene has CDR1 MNHNY and CDR2 SVGAGI (reference sequence). V was cut by 6 bases and J by 3 bases, with 15 bases left in between. The CDR3 DNA sequence: TGTGCCAGCAGGGCAGGACAGATCTACAATCAGCCCCAGCATTTT. It encodes CASRAGQIYNQPQHF.

The chain employs TRBV2 and TRBJ2-1; 13 nucleotides align to TRBD2. V was pared by 6 bases and J by 7 bases, with 6 bases of the junction left unmatched. From germline, CDR1 is SNHLY and CDR2 FYNNEI. The CDR3 loop spans 15 amino acids. The DNA of the CDR3 is TGTGCCAGCAGGCGGGGGACTAGCGGGACGAATGAGCAGTTCTTC. As protein: CASRRGTSGTNEQFF.

The rearrangement uses TRBV11-2 and TRBJ2-2; 7 positions agree with TRBD1. CDR3 size: 16 residues. Germline-derived CDR1 and CDR2 are SGHAT and FQNNGV. J lost 4 bases, V lost 2 bases, and 7 bases had no gene match. The CDR3 DNA reads TGTGCCAGCAGCTTAATGGAGAAGGGGGCCACCGGGGAGCTGTTTTTT. Translated: CASSLMEKGATGELFF.